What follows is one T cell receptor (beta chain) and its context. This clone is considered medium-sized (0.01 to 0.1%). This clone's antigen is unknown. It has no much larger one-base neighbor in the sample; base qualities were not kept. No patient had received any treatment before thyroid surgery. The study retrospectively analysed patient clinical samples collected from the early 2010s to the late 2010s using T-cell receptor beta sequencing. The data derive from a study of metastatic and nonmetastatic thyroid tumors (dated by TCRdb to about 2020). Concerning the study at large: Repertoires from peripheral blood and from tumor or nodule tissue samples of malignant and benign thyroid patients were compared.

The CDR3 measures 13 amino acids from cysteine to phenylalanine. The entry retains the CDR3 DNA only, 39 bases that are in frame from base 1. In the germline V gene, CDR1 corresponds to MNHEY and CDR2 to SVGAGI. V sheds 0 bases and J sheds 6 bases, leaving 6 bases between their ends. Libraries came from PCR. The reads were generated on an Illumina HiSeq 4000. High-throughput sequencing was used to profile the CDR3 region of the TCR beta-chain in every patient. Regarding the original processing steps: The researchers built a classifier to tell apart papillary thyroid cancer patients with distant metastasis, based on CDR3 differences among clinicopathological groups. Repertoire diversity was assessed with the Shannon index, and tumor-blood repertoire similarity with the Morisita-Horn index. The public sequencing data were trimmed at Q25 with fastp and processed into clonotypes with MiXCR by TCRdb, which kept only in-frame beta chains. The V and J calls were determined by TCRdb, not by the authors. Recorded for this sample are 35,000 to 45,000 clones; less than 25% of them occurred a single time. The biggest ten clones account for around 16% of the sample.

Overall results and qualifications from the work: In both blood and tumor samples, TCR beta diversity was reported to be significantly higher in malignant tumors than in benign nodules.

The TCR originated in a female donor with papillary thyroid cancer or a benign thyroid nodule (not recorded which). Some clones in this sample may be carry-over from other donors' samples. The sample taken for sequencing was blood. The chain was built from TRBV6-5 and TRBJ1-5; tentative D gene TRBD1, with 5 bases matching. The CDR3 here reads CASSYSRAQPQHF. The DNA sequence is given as TGTGCCAGCAGTTACTCCAGGGCTCAGCCCCAGCATTTT.